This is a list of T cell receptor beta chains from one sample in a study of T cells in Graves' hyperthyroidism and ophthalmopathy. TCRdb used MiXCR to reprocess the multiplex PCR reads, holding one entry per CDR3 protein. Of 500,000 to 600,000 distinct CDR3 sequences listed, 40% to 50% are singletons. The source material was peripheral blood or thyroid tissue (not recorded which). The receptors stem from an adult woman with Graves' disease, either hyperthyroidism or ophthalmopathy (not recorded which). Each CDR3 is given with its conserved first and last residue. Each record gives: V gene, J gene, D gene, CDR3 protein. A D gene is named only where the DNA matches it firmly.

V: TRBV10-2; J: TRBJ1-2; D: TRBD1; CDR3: CASSDRRAGGPYGYTF
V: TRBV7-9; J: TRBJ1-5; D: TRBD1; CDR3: CASSHRDRLGEPQHF
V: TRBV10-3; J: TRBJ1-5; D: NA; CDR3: CAISESGGPQPQHF
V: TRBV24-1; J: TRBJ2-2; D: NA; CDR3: CATSEVAAGRTGELFF
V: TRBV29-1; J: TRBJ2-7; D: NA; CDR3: CSVDRGSNEQYF
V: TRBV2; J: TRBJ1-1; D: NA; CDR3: CASSLLIQNTEAFF
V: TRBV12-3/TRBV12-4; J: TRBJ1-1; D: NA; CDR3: CASSFVGDTEAFF
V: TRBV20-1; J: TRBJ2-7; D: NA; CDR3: CSAREGGPSYEQYF
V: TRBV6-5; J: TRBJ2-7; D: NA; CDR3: CASSYSHVTSYEQYF
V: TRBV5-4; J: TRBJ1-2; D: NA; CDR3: CASSFPSGTPLDYTF
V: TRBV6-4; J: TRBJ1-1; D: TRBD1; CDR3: CASSQLQGDTEAFF
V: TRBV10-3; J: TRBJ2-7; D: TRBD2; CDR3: CAIRGGSSQYF
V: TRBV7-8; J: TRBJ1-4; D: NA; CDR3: CASSLFRGAGEKLFF
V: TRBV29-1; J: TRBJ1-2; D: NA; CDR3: CSVDRGTGGYTF
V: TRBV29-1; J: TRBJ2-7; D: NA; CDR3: CSGRDSGYEQYF
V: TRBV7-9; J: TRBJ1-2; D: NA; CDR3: CASSFRTDYGYTF
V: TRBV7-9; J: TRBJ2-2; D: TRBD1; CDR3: CASIKAGTANTGELFF
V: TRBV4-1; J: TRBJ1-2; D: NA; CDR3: CASSQAGGPPHGYTF
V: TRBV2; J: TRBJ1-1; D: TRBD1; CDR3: CASSGQGATFF
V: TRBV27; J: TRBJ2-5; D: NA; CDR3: CASSMTVWGAQYF
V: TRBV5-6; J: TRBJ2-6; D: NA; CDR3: CASSVGGWSGANVLTF
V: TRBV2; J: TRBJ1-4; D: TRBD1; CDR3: CASGGQGFSTNEKLFF
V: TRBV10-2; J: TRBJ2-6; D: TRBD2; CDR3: CASGTSGASFLGSGANVLTF
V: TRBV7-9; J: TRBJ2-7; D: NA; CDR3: CASTHPEVTYEQYF
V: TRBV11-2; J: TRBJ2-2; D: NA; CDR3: CASSLIRGIGELFF
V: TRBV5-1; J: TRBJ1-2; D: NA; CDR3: CASSQAHFGGYTF
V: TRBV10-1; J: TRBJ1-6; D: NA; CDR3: CASSRGISNSPLHF
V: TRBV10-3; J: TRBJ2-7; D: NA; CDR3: CAISRGQRAGRNEQYF
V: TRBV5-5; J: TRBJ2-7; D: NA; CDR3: CASSVGVAFEYEQYF
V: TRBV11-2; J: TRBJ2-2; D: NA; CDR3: CASSLVASSGELFF
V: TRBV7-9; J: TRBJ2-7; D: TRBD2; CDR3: CASSFASGASSYEQYF
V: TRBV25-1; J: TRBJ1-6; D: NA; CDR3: CASSSSLSLNSPLHF
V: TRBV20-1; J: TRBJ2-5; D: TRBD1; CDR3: CSARDGTGGTPQYF
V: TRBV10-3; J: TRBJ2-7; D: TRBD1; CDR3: CAIHRDSSYEQYF
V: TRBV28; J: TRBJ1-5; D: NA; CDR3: CASSFRQAHQPQHF
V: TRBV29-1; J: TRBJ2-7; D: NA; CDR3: CSLDVSAEQYF
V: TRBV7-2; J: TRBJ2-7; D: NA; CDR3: CASGGGNSYEQYF
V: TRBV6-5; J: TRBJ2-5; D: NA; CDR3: CASSYQGGAKTQYF
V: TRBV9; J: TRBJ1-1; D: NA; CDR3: CASTAGAENTEAFF
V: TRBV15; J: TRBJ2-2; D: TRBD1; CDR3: CATSRRQGAGTGELFF
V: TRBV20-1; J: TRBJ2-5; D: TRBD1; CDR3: CSARDRRGKETQYF
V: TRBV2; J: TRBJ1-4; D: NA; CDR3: CASRTPGRRDNEKLFF
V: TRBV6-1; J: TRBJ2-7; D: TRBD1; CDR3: CASRQGTWSYEQYF
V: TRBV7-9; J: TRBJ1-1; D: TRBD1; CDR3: CANSREGTGLEAFF
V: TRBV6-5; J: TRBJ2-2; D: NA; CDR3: CATSGSANTGELFF
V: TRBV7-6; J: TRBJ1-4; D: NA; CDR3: CASSLGAGVTINGKLFF
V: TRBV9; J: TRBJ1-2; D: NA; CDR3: CASSFYICSAREGTNRHGYTF
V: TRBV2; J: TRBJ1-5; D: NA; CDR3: CASSENPGINQPQHF
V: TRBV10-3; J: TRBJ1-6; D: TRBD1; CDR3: CASVTGDSPLHF
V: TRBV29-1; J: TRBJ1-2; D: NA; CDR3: CSAGAANYGYTF
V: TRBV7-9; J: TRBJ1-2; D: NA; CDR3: CASSSAGDYGYTF
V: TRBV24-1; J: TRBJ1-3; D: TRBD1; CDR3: CATSDSTGHSGNTIYF
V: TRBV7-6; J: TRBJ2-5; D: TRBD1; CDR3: CASSATGTGARETQYF
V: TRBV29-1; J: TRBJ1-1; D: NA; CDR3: CSLEGQGLTEAFF
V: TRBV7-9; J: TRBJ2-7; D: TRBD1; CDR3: CARAGTAYEQYF
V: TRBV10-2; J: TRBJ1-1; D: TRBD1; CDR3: CASSNRGPNTEAFF
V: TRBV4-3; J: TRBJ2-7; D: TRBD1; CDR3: CASSQDFWTGATSYEQYF
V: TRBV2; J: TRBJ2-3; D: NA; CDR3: CASGAGVAGTDTQYF